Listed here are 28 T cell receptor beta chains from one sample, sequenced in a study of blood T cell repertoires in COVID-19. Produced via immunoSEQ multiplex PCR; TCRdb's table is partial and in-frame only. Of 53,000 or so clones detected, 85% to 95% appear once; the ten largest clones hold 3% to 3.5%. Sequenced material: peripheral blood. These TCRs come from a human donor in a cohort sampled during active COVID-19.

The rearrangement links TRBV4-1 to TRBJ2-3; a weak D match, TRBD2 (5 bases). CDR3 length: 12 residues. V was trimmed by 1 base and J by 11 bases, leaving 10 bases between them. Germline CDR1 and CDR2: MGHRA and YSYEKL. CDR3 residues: CASSQARGKQYF. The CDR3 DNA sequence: TGCGCCAGCAGCCAAGCCCGGGGTAAGCAGTATTTT.

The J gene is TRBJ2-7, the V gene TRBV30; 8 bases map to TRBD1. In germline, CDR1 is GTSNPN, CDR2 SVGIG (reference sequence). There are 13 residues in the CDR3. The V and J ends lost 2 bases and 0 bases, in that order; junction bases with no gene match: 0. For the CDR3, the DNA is TGTGCCTGGAGTACAGGGGGCTCCTACGAGCAGTACTTC. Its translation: CAWSTGGSYEQYF.

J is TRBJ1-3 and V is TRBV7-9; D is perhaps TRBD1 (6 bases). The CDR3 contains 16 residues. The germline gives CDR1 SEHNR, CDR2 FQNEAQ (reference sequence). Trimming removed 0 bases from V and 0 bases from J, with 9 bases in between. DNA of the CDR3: TGTGCCAGCAGCTTAGCAACAGGGACCTCTGGAAACACCATATATTTT. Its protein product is CASSLATGTSGNTIYF.

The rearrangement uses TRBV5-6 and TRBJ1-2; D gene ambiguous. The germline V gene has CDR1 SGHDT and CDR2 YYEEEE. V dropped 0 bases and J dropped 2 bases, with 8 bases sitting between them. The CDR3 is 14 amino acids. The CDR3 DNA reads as TGTGCCAGCAGCTTGGGACACCTCAACTATGGCTACACCTTC. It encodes CASSLGHLNYGYTF.

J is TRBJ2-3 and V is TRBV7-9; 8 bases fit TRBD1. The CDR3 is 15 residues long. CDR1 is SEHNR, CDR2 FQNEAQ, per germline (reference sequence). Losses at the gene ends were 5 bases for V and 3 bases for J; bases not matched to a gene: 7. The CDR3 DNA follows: TGTGCCAGCAGCCCTTGGACAGGGAGAACAGATACGCAGTATTTT. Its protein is CASSPWTGRTDTQYF.

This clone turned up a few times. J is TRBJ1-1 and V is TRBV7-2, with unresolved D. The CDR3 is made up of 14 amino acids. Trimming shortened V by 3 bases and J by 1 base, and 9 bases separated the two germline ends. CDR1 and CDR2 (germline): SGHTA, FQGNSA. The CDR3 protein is CASSFSERNTEAFF. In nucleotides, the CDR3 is TGTGCCAGCAGCTTCTCAGAAAGGAACACTGAAGCTTTCTTT.

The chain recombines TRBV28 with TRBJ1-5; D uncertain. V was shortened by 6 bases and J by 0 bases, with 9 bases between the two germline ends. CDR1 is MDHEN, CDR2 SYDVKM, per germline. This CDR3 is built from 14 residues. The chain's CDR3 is CASRSGYSNQPQHF. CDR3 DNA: TGTGCCAGCAGATCGGGGTATAGCAATCAGCCCCAGCATTTT. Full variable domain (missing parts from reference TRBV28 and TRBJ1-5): DVKVTQSSRYLVKRTGEKVFLECVQDMDHENMFWYRQDPGLGLRLIYFSYDVKMKEKGDIPEGYSVSREKKERFSLILESASTNQTSMYLCASRSGYSNQPQHFGDGTRLSIL.

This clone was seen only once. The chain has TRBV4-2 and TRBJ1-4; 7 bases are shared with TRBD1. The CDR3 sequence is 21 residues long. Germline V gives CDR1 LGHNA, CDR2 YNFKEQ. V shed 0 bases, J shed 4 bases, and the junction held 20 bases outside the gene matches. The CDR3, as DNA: TGTGCCAGCAGCCAAGAGGGACGGACAGGCGGGAACTGGATCGTTAATGAAAAACTGTTTTTT. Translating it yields CASSQEGRTGGNWIVNEKLFF.

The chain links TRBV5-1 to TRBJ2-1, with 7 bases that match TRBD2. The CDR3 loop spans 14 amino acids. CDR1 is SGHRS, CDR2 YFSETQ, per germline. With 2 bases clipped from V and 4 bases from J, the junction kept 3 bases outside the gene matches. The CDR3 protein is CASSFSGAYNEQFF. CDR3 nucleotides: TGCGCCAGCAGCTTCAGCGGGGCGTACAATGAGCAGTTCTTC.

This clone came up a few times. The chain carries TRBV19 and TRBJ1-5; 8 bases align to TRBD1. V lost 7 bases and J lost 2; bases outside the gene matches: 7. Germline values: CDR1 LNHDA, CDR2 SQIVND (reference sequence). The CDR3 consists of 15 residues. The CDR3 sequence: CASTPGQGGNQPQHF. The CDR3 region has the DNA TGTGCCAGTACCCCCGGACAGGGAGGCAATCAGCCCCAGCATTTT.

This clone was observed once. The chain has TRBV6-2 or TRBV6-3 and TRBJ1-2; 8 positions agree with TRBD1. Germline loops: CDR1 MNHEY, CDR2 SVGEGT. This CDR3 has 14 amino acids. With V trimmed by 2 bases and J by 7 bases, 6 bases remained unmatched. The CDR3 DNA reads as TGTGCCAGCAGTTACATGGGACAGGAGACTGGCTACACCTTC. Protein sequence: CASSYMGQETGYTF.

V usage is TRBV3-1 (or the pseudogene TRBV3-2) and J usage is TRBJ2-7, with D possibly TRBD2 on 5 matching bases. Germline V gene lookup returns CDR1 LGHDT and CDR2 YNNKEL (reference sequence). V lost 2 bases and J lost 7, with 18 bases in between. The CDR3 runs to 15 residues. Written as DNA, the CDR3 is TGTGCCAGCAGCCAATTTGAGGGCCGACCAAAGGAGCAGTACTTC. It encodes CASSQFEGRPKEQYF.

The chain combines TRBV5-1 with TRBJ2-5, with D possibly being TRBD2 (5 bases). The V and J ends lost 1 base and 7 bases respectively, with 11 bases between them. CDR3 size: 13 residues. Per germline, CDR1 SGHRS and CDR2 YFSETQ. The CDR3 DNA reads TGCGCCAGCAGCTTGCCGCTAGCTGGGACCCAGTACTTC. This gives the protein CASSLPLAGTQYF.

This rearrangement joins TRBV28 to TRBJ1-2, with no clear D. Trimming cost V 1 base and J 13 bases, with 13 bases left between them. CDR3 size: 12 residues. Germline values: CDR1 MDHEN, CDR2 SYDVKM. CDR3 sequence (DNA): TGTGCCAGCAGTTTATTGTCGGGGAGCTTCACCTTC. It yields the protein CASSLLSGSFTF.

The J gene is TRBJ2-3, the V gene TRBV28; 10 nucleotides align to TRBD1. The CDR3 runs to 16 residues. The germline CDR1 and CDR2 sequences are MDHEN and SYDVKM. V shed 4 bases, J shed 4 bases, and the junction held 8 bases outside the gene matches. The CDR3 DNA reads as TGTGCCAGCAGTTCCAACGACAGGGGGCATGCAGATACGCAGTATTTT. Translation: CASSSNDRGHADTQYF.

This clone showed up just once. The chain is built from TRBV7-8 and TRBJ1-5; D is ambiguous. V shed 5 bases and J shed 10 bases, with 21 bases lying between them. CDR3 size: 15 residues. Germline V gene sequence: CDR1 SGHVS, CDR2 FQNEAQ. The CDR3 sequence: CASSLDRAVTSPQHF. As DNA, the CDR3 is TGTGCCAGCAGCCTGGACCGGGCCGTTACTAGCCCCCAGCATTTT. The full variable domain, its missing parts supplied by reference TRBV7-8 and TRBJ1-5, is GAGVSQSPRYKVAKRGQDVALRCDPISGHVSLFWYQQALGQGPEFLTYFQNEAQLDKSGLPSDRFFAERPEGSVSTLKIQRTQQEDSAVYLCASSLDRAVTSPQHFGDGTRLSIL.

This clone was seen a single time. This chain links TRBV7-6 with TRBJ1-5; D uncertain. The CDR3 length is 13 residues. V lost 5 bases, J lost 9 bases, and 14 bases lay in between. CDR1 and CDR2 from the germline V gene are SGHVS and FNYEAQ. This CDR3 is CASSPSRSRPQHF. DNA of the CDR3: TGTGCCAGCAGCCCCTCGCGGAGTCGGCCCCAGCATTTT. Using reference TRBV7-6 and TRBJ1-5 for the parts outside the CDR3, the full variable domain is GAGVSQSPRYKVTKRGQDVALRCDPISGHVSLYWYRQALGQGPEFLTYFNYEAQQDKSGLPNDRFSAERPEGSISTLTIQRTEQRDSAMYRCASSPSRSRPQHFGDGTRLSIL.

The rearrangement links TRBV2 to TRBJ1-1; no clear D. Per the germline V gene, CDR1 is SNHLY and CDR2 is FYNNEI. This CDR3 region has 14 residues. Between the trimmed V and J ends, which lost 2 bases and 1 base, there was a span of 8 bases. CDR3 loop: CASSEKEGNTEAFF. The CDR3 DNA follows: TGTGCCAGCAGTGAAAAGGAGGGGAACACTGAAGCTTTCTTT. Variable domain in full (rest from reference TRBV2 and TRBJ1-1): EPEVTQTPSHQVTQMGQEVILRCVPISNHLYFYWYRQILGQKVEFLVSFYNNEISEKSEIFDDQFSVERPDGSNFTLKIRSTKLEDSAMYFCASSEKEGNTEAFFGQGTRLTVV.

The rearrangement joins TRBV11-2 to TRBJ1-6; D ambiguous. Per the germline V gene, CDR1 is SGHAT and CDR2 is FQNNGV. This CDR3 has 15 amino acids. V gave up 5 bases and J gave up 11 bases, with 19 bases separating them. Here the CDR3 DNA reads TGTGCCAGCAGCCCCCACAAGGGAGGGATGACACCCCTCCACTTT. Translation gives CASSPHKGGMTPLHF.

The CDR3, as DNA: TGTGCCTGGAGTGGCCATCGGACAGGGACCTTTGGGTATGGCTACACCTTC. Amino acids: CAWSGHRTGTFGYGYTF. The chain joins TRBV30 to TRBJ1-2; 8 bases align to TRBD1. Germline CDR1 GTSNPN, CDR2 SVGIG (reference sequence). This CDR3 has 17 residues. Trimming at V came to 1 base and at J to 5 bases, leaving 15 bases not matched to a gene. Filled out from reference TRBV30 and TRBJ1-2, the complete variable domain reads SQTIHQWPATLVQPVGSPLSLECTVEGTSNPNLYWYRQAAGRGLQLLFYSVGIGQISSEVPQNLSASRPQDRQFILSSKKLLLSDSGFYLCAWSGHRTGTFGYGYTFGSGTRLTVV.

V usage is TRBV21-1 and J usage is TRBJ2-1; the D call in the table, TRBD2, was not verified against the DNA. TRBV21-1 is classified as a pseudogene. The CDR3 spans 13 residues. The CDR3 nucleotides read TGTGCCAGCAGCAATCGGGGGGGCGATGAGCAGTTCTTC. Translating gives CASSNRGGDEQFF.

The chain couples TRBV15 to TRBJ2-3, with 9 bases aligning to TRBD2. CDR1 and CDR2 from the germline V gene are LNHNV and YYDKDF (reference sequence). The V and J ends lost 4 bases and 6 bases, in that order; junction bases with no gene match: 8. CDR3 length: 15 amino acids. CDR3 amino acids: CATSMLAGLGDTQYF. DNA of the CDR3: TGTGCCACCAGCATGCTAGCGGGACTAGGCGATACGCAGTATTTT.

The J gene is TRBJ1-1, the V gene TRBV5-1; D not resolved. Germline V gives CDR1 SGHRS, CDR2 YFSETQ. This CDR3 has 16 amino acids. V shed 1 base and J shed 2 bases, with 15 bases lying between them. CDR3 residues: CASSLSARVRNTEAFF. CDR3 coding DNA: TGCGCCAGCAGCTTGAGTGCGCGGGTGAGAAACACTGAAGCTTTCTTT.

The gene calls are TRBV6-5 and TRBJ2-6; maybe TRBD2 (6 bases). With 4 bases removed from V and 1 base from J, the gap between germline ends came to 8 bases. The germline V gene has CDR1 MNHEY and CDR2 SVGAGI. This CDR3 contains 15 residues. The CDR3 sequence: CASSSRDSGANVLTF. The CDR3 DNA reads TGTGCCAGCAGTTCGCGGGATTCTGGGGCCAACGTCCTGACTTTC.

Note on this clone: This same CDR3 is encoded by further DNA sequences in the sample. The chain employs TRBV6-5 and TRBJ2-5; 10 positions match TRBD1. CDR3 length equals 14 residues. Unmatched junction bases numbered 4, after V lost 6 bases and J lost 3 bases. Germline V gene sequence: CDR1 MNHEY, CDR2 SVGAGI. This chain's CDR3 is CASRPTGGKETQYF. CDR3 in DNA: TGTGCCAGCAGGCCGACAGGGGGCAAAGAGACCCAGTACTTC.

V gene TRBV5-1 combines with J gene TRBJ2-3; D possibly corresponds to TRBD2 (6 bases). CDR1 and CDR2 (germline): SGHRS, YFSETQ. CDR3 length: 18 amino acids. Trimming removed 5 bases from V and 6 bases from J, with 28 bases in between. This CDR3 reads CASRWPSKRGKSGDTQYF. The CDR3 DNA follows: TGCGCCAGCAGGTGGCCAAGTAAACGGGGGAAGTCCGGGGATACGCAGTATTTT.

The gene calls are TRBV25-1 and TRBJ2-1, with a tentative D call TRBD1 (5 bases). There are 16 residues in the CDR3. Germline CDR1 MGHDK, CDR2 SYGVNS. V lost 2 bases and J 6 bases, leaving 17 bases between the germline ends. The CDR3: CASSELESGWGNEQFF. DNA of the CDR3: TGTGCCAGCAGTGAACTAGAGTCAGGGTGGGGCAATGAGCAGTTCTTC.

CDR3 coding DNA: TGTGCCAGTAGTATCAGAGGGTATGACGGGGAGCTGTTTTTT. Its protein product is CASSIRGYDGELFF. The chain joins TRBV19 to TRBJ2-2; D possibly corresponds to TRBD2 (5 bases). Trimming took off 3 bases at V and 7 bases at J, with 12 bases between the two ends. The germline V gene encodes CDR1 LNHDA and CDR2 SQIVND (reference sequence). The CDR3 loop spans 14 amino acids. Looking up the rest from reference TRBV19 and TRBJ2-2 gives the full variable domain: DGGITQSPKYLFRKEGQNVTLSCEQNLNHDAMYWYRQDPGQGLRLIYYSQIVNDFQKGDIAEGYSVSREKKESFPLTVTSAQKNPTAFYLCASSIRGYDGELFFGEGSRLTVL.